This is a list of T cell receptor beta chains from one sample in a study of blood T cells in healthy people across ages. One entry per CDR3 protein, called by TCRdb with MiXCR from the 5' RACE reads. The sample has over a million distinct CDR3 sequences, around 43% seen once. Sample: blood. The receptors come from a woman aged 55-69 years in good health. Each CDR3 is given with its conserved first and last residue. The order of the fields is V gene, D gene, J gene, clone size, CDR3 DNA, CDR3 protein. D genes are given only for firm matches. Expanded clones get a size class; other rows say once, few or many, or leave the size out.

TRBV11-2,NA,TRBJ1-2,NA,TGTGCCAGCAGCTTAGACCCGGATGCCTTCTATGGCTACACCTTC,CASSLDPDAFYGYTF
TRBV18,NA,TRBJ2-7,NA,TGTGCCGGCTCACCTCTATTTATACAGGCCTTCCTCTACGAGCAGTACTTC,CAGSPLFIQAFLYEQYF
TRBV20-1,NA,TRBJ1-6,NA,TGCAGTGCTAGTCTGGGGGGGGCGAGTGGTGGTTCACCCCTCCACTTT,CSASLGGASGGSPLHF
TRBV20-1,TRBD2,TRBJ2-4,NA,TGCAGTGCTAGATCTAGCGGGAGTAACATTCAGTACTTC,CSARSSGSNIQYF
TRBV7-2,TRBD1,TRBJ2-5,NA,TGTGCCAACAGCTTACCGGGACAGGGGTTGGAGACCCAGTACTTC,CANSLPGQGLETQYF
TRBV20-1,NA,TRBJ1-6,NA,TGCAGTGCTAGGGGGGGCCAGAATAATTCACCCCTCCACTTT,CSARGGQNNSPLHF
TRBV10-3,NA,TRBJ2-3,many,TGTGCCATCAGGGGTGGTCCGGGAGCCAGCACAGATACGCAGTATTTT,CAIRGGPGASTDTQYF
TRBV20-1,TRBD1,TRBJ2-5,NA,TGCAGTGCTAGTTTAGGGGGCGCGAGGGAGACCCAGTACTTC,CSASLGGARETQYF
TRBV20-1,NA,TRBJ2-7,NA,TGCAGTGCTAGAGATCCCGGGGACTCCCCCCGAACCTACGAGCAGTACTTC,CSARDPGDSPRTYEQYF
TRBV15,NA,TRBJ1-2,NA,TGTGCCACCAGCAGAGTAGCAGGATATGGCTACACCTTC,CATSRVAGYGYTF
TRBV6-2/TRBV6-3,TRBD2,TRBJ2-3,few,TGTGCCAGCAGTCCCCTCCTGCGGGAGGTACCCCACACAGATACGCAGTATTTT,CASSPLLREVPHTDTQYF
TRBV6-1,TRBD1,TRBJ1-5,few,TGTGCCGGAGGGACAGGCTATCAGCCCCAGCATTTT,CAGGTGYQPQHF
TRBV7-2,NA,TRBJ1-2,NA,TGTGCCAGCAGCTTATTTGGCTACACCTTC,CASSLFGYTF
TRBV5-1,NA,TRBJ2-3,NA,TGCGCCAGCAGCTTGGGACTCTCCGCCTCCACAGATACGCAGTATTTT,CASSLGLSASTDTQYF
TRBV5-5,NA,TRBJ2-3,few,TGTGCCAGCAGCTTGGGTTATAGGGACCCAGATACGCAGTATTTT,CASSLGYRDPDTQYF
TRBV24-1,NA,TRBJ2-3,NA,TGTGCCACCAGTGATGGGGGTTCCGATACGCAGTATTTT,CATSDGGSDTQYF
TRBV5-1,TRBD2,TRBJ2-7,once,TGCGCCAGCAGCATAGGGACTAGCGCCTACGAGCAGTACTTC,CASSIGTSAYEQYF